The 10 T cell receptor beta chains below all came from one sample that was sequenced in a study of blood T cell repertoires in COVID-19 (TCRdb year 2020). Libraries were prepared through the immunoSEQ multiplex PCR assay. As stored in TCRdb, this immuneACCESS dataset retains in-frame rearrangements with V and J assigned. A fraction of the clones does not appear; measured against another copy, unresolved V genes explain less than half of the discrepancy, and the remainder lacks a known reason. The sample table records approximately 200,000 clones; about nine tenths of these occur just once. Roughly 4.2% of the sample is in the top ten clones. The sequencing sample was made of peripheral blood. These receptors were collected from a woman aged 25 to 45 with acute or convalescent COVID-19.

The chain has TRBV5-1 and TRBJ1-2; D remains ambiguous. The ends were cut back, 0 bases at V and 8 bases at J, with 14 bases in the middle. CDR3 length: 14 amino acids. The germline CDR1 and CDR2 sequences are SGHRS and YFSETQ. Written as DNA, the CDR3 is TGCGCCAGCAGCTTGGGACAATCGAGAGAGGGCTACACCTTC. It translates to CASSLGQSREGYTF. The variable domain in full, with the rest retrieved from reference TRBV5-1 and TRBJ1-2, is KAGVTQTPRYLIKTRGQQVTLSCSPISGHRSVSWYQQTPGQGLQFLFEYFSETQRNKGNFPGRFSGRQFSNSRSEMNVSTLELGDSALYLCASSLGQSREGYTFGSGTRLTVV.

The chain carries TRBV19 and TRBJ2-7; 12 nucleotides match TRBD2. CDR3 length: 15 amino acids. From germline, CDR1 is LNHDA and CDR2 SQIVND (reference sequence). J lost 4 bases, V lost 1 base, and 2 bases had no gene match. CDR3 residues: CASSIGTSGMYEQYF. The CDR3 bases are TGTGCCAGTAGTATAGGGACTAGCGGGATGTACGAGCAGTACTTC.

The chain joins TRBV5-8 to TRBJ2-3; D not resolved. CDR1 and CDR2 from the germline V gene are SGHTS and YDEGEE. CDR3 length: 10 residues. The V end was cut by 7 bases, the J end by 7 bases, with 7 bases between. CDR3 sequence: CASGVNTQYF. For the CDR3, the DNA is TGTGCCAGCGGAGTTAATACGCAGTATTTT.

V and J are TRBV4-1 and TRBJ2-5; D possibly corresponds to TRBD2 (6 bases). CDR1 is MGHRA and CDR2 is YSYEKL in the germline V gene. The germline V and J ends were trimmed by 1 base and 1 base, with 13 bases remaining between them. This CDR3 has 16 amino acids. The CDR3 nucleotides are TGCGCCAGCAGCCAAGGGGCCCGTAGCGGCCAAGAGACCCAGTACTTC. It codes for CASSQGARSGQETQYF.

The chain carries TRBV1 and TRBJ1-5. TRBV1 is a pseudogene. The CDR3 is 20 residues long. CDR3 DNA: TGCACCAGCAGCCAAGATCGGCAGGACGGAACTAGGTATAGCAATCAGCCCCAGCATTTT. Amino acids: CTSSQDRQDGTRYSNQPQHF.

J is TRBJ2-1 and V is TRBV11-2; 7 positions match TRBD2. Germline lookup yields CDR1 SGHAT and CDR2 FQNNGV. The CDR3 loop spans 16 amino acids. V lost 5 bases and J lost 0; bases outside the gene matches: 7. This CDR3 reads CASSHREDRSYNEQFF. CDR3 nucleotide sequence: TGTGCCAGCAGCCATCGGGAGGACCGCTCCTACAATGAGCAGTTCTTC.

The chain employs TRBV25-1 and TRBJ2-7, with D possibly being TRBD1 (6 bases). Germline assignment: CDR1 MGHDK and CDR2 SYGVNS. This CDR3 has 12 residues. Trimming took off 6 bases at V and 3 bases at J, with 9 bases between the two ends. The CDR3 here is CASSLTGYEQYF. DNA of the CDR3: TGTGCCAGCAGCCTGACAGGCTACGAGCAGTACTTC.

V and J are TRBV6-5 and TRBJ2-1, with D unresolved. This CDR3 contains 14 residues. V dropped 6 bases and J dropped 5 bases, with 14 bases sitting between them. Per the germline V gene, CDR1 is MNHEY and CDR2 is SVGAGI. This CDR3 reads CASRGQTVNNEQFF. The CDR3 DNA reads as TGTGCCAGCAGGGGCCAGACGGTTAACAATGAGCAGTTCTTC.

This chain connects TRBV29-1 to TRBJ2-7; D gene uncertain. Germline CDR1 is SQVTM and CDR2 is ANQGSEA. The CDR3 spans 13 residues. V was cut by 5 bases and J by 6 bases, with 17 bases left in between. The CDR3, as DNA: TGCAGCGTTAACAGCATTTCTCCCTTCGAGCAGTACTTC. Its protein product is CSVNSISPFEQYF.

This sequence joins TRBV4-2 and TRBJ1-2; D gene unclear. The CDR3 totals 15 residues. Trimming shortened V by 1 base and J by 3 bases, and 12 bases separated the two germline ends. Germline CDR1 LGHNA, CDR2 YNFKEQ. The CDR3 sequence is CASSQVTTEDYGYTF. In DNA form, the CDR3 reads TGTGCCAGCAGCCAAGTGACAACTGAAGACTATGGCTACACCTTC.